Sequencing of this TCR beta chain was carried out in a study of T cell responses to AZD1222 COVID-19 vaccine. Study-level results: Rises in breadth and depth of Spike-specific TCRs came after two AZD1222 doses. Unmutated variant regions are reportedly the target of nearly half of TCRs that are spike-specific. Females made up more of the donors, who were largely white British, and clonal diversity may have come out too low.

Clones were sequenced by immunoSEQ multiplex PCR, and TCRdb holds only the in-frame ones, with some missing. The sample holds roughly 130,000 clones, over 85% seen once. The CDR3 consists of 17 residues. The V and J ends lost 5 bases and 4 bases respectively, with 23 bases between them. The germline CDR1 and CDR2 sequences are MNHEY and SVGEGT. Notes on this clone: The antigen remains unidentified.

Sequenced material: peripheral blood, taken on day 0 of AZD1222 vaccination. This rearrangement joins TRBV6-2 or TRBV6-3 to TRBJ1-2; D perhaps matches TRBD1 (6 bases). The receptor was derived from an adult in good health. CDR3 region: CASSTTDRPGRGYGYTF. The CDR3 nucleotides read TGTGCCAGCAGTACTACCGACCGCCCGGGCAGGGGCTATGGCTACACCTTC.